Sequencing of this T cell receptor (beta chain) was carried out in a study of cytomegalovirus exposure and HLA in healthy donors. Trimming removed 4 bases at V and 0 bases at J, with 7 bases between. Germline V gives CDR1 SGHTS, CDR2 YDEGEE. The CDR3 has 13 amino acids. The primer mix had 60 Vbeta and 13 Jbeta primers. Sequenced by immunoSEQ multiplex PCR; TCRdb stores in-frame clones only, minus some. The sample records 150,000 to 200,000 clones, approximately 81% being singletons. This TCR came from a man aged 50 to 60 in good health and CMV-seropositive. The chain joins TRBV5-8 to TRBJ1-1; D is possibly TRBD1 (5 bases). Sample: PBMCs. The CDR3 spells CASSRQLNTEAFF. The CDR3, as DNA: TGTGCCAGCAGCAGACAGCTGAACACTGAAGCTTTCTTT.